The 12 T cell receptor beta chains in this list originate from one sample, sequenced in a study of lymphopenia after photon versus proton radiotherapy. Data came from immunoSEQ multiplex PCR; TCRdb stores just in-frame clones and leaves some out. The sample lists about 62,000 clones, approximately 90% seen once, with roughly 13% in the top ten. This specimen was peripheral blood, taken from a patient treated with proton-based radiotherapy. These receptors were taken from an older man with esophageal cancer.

This chain's CDR3 is CASSLVGDYEQYF. In DNA form, the CDR3 reads TGTGCCAGCAGCTTAGTGGGGGATTACGAGCAGTACTTC. The chain carries TRBV7-6 and TRBJ2-7; either TRBD1 or TRBD2 may fit D (5 bases each). The V gene's germline CDR1 is SGHVS and CDR2 FNYEAQ. There are 13 residues in the CDR3. V was trimmed by 1 base and J by 4 bases, leaving 8 bases between them.

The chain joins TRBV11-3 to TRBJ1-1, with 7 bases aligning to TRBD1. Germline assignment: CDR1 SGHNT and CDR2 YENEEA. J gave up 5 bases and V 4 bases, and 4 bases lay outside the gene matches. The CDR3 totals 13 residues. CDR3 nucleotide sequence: TGTGCCAGCAGCTCCGACAGGGAGACTGAAGCTTTCTTT. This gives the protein CASSSDRETEAFF.

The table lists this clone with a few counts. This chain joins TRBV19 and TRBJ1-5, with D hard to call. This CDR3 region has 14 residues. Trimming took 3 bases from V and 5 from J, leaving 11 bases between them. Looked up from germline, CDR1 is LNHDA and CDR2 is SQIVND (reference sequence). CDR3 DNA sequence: TGTGCCAGTAGTATTTCAGAGATGCATCAGCCCCAGCATTTT. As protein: CASSISEMHQPQHF.

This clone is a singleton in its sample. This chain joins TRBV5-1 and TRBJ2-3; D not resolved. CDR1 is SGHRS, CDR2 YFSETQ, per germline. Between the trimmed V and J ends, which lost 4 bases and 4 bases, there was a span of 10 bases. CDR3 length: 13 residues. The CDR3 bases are TGCGCCAGCAGCCCGTCTGGCCCAGATACGCAGTATTTT. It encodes CASSPSGPDTQYF.

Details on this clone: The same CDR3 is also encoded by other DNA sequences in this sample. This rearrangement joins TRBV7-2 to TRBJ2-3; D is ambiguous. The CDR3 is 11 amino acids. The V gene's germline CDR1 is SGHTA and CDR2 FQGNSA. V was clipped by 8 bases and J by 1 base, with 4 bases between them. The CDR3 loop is CASSRTDTQYF. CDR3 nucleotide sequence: TGTGCCAGCTCTCGCACAGATACGCAGTATTTT.

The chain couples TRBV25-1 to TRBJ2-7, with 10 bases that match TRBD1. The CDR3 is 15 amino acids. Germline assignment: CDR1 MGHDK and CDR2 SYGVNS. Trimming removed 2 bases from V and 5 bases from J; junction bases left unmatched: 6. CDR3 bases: TGTGCCAGCAGTGAACCCGGGACAGGGGCCCACGAGCAGTACTTC. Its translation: CASSEPGTGAHEQYF.

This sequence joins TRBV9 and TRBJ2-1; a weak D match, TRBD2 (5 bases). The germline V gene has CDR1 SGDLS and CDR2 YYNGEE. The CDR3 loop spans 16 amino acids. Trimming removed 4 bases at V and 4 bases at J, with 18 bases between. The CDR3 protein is CASSPPTRESYNEQFF. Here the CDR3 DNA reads TGTGCCAGCAGCCCTCCAACGAGGGAATCATACAATGAGCAGTTCTTC.

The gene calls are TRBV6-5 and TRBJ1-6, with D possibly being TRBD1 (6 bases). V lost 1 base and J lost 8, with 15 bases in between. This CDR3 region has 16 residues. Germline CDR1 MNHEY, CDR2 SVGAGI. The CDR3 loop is CASSYWAGAVDSPLHF. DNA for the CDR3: TGTGCCAGCAGTTACTGGGCAGGGGCTGTCGATTCACCCCTCCACTTT.

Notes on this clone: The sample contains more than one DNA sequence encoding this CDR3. The DNA for the CDR3 is TGTGCCAGCAGCCGAAGACAGGGAGGGAACACTGAAGCTTTCTTT. Translation gives CASSRRQGGNTEAFF. The rearrangement joins TRBV6-5 to TRBJ1-1; 7 bases are a match to TRBD1. The V and J ends lost 6 bases and 1 base, in that order; junction bases with no gene match: 8. CDR1 is MNHEY, CDR2 SVGAGI, per germline. The length of the CDR3 is 15 residues.

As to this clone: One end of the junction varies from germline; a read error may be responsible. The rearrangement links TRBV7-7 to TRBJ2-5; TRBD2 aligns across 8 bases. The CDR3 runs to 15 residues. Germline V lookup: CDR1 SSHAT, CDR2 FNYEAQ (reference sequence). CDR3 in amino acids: CASSLAGGGLKTQYF. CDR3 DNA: TGTGCTAGCAGCTTAGCGGGCGGGGGGTTGAAGACCCAGTACTTC. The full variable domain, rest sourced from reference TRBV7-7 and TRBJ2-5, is GAGVSQSPRYKVTKRGQDVTLRCDPISSHATLYWYQQALGQGPEFLTYFNYEAQPDKSGLPSDRFSAERPEGSISTLTIQRTEQRDSAMYRCASSLAGGGLKTQYFGPGTRLLVL.

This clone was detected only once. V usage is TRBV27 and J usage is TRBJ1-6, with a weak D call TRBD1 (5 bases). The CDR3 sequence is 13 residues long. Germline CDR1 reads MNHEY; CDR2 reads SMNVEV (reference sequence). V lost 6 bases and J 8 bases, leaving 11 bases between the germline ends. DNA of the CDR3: TGTGCCAGCAGCTGGGACGGTTATTCACCCCTCCACTTT. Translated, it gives CASSWDGYSPLHF.

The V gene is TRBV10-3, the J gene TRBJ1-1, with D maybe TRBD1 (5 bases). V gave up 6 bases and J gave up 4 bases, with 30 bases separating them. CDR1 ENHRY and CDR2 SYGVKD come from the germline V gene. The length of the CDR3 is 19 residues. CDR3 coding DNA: TGTGCCATCAGACGTAGAGAACAGGCTAGCTTAGGGATTGCCACTGAAGCTTTCTTT. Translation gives CAIRRREQASLGIATEAFF.